This T cell receptor beta chain was documented in a study of OX40 agonist ivuxolimab in advanced cancers. Turning to the study itself: Patients received ivuxolimab, an agonistic anti-OX40 (CD134) antibody. Enrolled patients in dose escalation had cancers that were hepatocellular carcinoma, melanoma, renal cell or head and neck cancer.

Germline CDR1 is SGHRS and CDR2 is YFSETQ. This CDR3 is 14 amino acids long. With 1 base removed from V and 4 bases from J, the gap between germline ends came to 8 bases. Patients with autoimmune history or systemic immunosuppression were excluded. Measured with immunoSEQ multiplex PCR; TCRdb has only the in-frame clones, and not every one. The sample contains 65,000 to 85,000 clones, approximately 94% of which appear only once. This specimen consisted of CD4+ or CD8+ T cells sorted from blood, obtained in a trial of the OX40 agonist ivuxolimab. The clonotype was recovered from an adult with an advanced solid tumor such as melanoma, head and neck, liver or kidney cancer. This rearrangement joins TRBV5-1 to TRBJ2-2; no clear D. CDR3 nucleotide sequence: TGCGCCAGCAGCTTGTATAGAGTCACCGGGGAGCTGTTTTTT. Amino acids: CASSLYRVTGELFF. The full variable domain, its missing parts supplied by reference TRBV5-1 and TRBJ2-2, is KAGVTQTPRYLIKTRGQQVTLSCSPISGHRSVSWYQQTPGQGLQFLFEYFSETQRNKGNFPGRFSGRQFSNSRSEMNVSTLELGDSALYLCASSLYRVTGELFFGEGSRLTVL.